The clone carrying this TCR beta chain was counted at least ten times. This CDR3 is 16 amino acids long. From germline, CDR1 is SGHTA and CDR2 FQGNSA. The ends were cut back, 4 bases at V and 0 bases at J, with 13 bases in the middle. From the 5' RACE reads, TCRdb called clonotypes with MiXCR, one entry per CDR3 protein. The table lists under 35,000 distinct CDR3 sequences, more than 5.5% of them singletons, with about 10% in the top ten. The data were taken from a study of CD8 T cells in ankylosing spondylitis. V and J are TRBV7-2 and TRBJ1-3; D not resolved. What was sequenced was blood, either unsorted or a sorted T cell fraction (not recorded which). This TCR derives from a male donor with ankylosing spondylitis or in good health (not recorded which). CDR3 nucleotide sequence: TGTGCCAGCAGCTCGAAAGAAACTCCCTCTGGAAACACCATATATTTT. The encoded protein is CASSSKETPSGNTIYF.